This TCR beta chain was captured by sequencing in a study of glioma-infiltrating T cells after dendritic cell vaccination. Overall study context: Patients received autologous tumor lysate-pulsed dendritic cell vaccination between about 2002 and 2013. Monocyte-derived dendritic cells, cultured seven days with IL-4 and GM-CSF, were pulsed with autologous tumor lysate.

Assay: immunoSEQ multiplex PCR; the TCRdb copy retains only in-frame clones and omits some. The sample includes just under 85,000 clones, approximately 90% of them seen just once. Patients had residual fresh-frozen tumor tissue and more than two years of survival data. No glioblastoma patient carried an isocitrate dehydrogenase mutation. This TCR came from a human donor with glioblastoma. The sample in question was blood, obtained before dendritic cell vaccination.

The CDR3: CASSWDSEETQYF. The DNA of the CDR3 is TGTGCCAGCAGTTGGGACAGTGAAGAGACCCAGTACTTC. The chain joins TRBV6-1 to TRBJ2-5; TRBD1 matches at 7 bases. Germline-derived CDR1 and CDR2 are MNHNS and SASEGT. V shed 5 bases, J shed 3 bases, and the junction held 3 bases outside the gene matches. This CDR3 comprises 13 residues.